This T cell receptor beta chain is drawn from a study of shared clonotypes between healthy human individuals. Germline loops: CDR1 LNHDA, CDR2 SQIVND (reference sequence). The CDR3 is made up of 14 amino acids. Trimming cost V 0 bases and J 2 bases, with 8 bases left between them. Produced via immunoSEQ multiplex PCR; TCRdb's table is partial and in-frame only. The sample lists hundreds of thousands of clones; around 76% were seen once. This chain connects TRBV19 to TRBJ2-7; possible D gene TRBD2, 6 bases. The sequencing sample was made of PBMCs. This TCR was sampled from a middle-aged woman in good health. Some clones in this sample may be carry-over from other donors' samples. The CDR3 nucleotides read TGTGCCAGTAGTATAGACGGGGGACCCTACGAGCAGTACTTC. Residues: CASSIDGGPYEQYF.